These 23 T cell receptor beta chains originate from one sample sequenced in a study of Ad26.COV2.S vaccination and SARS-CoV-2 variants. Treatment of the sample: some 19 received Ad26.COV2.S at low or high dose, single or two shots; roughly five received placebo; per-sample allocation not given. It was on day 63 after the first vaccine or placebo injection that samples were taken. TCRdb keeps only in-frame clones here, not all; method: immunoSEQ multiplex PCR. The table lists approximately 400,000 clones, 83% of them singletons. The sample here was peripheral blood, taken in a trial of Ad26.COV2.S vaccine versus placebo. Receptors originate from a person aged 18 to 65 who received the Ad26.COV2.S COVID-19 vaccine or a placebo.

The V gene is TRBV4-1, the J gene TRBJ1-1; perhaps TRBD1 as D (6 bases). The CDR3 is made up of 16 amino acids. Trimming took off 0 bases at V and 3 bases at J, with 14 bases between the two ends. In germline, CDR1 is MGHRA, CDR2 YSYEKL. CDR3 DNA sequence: TGCGCCAGCAGCCAAGATCGAGGGAGGGGGGACACTGAAGCTTTCTTT. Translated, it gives CASSQDRGRGDTEAFF.

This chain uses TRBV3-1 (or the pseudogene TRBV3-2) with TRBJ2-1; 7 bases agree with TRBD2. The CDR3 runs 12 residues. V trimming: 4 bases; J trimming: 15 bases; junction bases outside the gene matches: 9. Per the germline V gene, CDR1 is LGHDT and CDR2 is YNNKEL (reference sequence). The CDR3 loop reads CASSLRLAPPFF. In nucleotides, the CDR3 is TGTGCCAGCAGCCTTCGACTAGCCCCACCGTTCTTC.

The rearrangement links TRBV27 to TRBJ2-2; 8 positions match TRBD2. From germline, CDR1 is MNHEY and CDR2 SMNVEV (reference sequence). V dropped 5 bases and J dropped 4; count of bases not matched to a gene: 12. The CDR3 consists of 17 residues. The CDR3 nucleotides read TGTGCCAGCAGTCCCCTCCGTACTAGCGGAGTCACCGGGGAGCTGTTTTTT. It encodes CASSPLRTSGVTGELFF.

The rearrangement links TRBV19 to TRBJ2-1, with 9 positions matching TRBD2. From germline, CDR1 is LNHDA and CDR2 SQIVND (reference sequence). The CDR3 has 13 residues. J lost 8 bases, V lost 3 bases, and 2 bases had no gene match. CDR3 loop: CASSMKREDEQFF. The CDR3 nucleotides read TGTGCCAGTAGTATGAAGCGGGAGGATGAGCAGTTCTTC.

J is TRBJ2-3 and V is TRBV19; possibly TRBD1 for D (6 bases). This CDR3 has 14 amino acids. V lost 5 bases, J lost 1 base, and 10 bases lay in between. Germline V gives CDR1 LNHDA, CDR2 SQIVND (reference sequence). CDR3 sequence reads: CASSLGHRTDTQYF. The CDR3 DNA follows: TGTGCCAGTAGTTTGGGACACCGCACAGATACGCAGTATTTT. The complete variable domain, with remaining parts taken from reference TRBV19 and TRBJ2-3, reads DGGITQSPKYLFRKEGQNVTLSCEQNLNHDAMYWYRQDPGQGLRLIYYSQIVNDFQKGDIAEGYSVSREKKESFPLTVTSAQKNPTAFYLCASSLGHRTDTQYFGPGTRLTVL.

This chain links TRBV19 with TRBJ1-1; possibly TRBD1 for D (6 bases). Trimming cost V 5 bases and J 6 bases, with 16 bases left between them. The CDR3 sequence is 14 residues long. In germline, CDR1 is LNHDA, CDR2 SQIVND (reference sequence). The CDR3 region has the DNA TGTGCCAGTAGTGTGGGGACACATCAGGCTGAAGCTTTCTTT. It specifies CASSVGTHQAEAFF.

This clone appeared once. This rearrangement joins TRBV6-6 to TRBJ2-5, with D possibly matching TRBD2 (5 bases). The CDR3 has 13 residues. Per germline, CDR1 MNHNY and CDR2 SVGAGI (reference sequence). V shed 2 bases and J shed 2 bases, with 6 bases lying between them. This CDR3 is CASSYTGQETQYF. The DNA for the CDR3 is TGTGCCAGCAGTTACACGGGGCAAGAGACCCAGTACTTC.

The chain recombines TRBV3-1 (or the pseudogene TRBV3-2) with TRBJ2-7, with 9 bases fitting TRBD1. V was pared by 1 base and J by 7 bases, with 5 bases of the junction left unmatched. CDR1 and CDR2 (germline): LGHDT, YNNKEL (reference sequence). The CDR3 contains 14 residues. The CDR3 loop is CASSQAGTGIEQYF. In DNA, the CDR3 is TGTGCCAGCAGCCAAGCGGGGACAGGGATTGAGCAGTACTTC.

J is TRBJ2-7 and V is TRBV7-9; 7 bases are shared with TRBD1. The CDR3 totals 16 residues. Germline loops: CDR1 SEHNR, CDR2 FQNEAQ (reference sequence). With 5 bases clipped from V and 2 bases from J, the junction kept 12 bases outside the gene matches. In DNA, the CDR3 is TGTGCCAGCAGCCATCCTCAACGGACAGGAGCCTACGAGCAGTACTTC. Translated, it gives CASSHPQRTGAYEQYF.

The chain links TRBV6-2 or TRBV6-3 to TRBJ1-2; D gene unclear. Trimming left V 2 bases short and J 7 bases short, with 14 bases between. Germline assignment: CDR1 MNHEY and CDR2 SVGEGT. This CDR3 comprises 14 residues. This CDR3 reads CASSYLTTRAGYTF. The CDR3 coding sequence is TGTGCCAGCAGTTACCTCACCACTAGGGCTGGCTACACCTTC.

The CDR3 loop is CATEVNEEQFF. The CDR3 coding sequence is TGTGCCACCGAAGTCAACGAAGAGCAGTTCTTC. The V and J genes are TRBV6-5 and TRBJ2-1; D unclear. V shed 10 bases and J shed 10 bases, with 14 bases lying between them. The CDR3 contains 11 residues. Germline lookup yields CDR1 MNHEY and CDR2 SVGAGI.

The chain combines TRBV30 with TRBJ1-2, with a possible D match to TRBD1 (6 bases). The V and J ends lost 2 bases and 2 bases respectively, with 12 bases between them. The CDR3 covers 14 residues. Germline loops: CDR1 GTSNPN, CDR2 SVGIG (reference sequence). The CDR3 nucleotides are TGTGCCTGGAGTCGACAGGAGATAAACTATGGCTACACCTTC. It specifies CAWSRQEINYGYTF.

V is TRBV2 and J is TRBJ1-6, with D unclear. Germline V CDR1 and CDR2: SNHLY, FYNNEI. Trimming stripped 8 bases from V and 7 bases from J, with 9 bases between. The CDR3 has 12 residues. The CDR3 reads CASRVSNSPLHF. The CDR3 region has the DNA TGTGCCAGCCGAGTGAGCAATTCACCCCTCCACTTT.

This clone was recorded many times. Here the CDR3 reads CSASEGGSGNTIYF. DNA for the CDR3: TGCAGTGCTAGTGAAGGGGGCTCTGGAAACACCATATATTTT. The chain joins TRBV20-1 to TRBJ1-3; possible D gene TRBD1, 6 bases. CDR3 length: 14 amino acids. Deletions cut 3 bases from V and 0 bases from J, with 9 bases between. Germline V gives CDR1 DFQATT, CDR2 SNEGSKA (reference sequence).

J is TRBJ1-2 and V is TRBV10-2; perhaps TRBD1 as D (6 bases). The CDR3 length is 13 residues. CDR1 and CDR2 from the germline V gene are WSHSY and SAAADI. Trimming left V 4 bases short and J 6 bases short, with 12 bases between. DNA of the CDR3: TGCGCCAGCAGTGTCGGGGGGGCGGATGGCTACACCTTC. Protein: CASSVGGADGYTF.

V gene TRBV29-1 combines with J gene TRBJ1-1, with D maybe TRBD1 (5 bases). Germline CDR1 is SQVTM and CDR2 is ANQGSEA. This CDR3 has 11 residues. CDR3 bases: TGCAGTGGCAGGGATAACACTGAAGCTTTCTTT. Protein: CSGRDNTEAFF. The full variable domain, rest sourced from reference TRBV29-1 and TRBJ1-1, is SAVISQKPSRDICQRGTSLTIQCQVDSQVTMMFWYRQQPGQSLTLIATANQGSEATYESGFVIDKFPISRPNLTFSTLTVSNMSPEDSSIYLCSGRDNTEAFFGQGTRLTVV.

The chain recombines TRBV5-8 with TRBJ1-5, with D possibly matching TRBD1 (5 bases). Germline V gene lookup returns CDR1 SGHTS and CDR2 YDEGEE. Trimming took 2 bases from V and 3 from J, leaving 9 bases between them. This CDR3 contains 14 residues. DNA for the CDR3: TGTGCCAGCAGCTTACGGGGGAACAATCAGCCCCAGCATTTT. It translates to CASSLRGNNQPQHF. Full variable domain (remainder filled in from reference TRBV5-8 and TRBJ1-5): EAGVTQSPTHLIKTRGQQATLRCSPISGHTSVYWYQQALGLGLQFLLWYDEGEERNRGNFPPRFSGRQFPNYSSELNVNALELEDSALYLCASSLRGNNQPQHFGDGTRLSIL.

CDR3 loop: CASSSLILKGFKAKNIQYF. As DNA, the CDR3 is TGTGCCAGCAGTTCCCTAATTTTAAAGGGGTTTAAAGCCAAAAACATTCAGTACTTC. The V call is TRBV6-2 or TRBV6-3, the J call TRBJ2-4, with a tentative D call TRBD1 (5 bases). The CDR3 is 19 amino acids. V gave up 4 bases and J gave up 0 bases, with 22 bases separating them. The germline V gene encodes CDR1 MNHEY and CDR2 SVGEGT.

This CDR3 is CASSYPGANVLTF. The CDR3 DNA reads TGTGCCAGCAGCTACCCTGGGGCCAACGTCCTGACTTTC. The chain couples TRBV6-5 to TRBJ2-6; D gene uncertain. Germline V lookup: CDR1 MNHEY, CDR2 SVGAGI. The germline V and J ends were trimmed by 6 bases and 2 bases, with 5 bases remaining between them. CDR3 length equals 13 residues.

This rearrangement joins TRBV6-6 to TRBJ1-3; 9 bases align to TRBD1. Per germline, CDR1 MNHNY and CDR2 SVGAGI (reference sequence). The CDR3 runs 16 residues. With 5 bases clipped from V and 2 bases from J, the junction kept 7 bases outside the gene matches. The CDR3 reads CASSLGDRATGNTIYF. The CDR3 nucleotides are TGTGCCAGCAGTCTCGGGGACAGGGCGACTGGAAACACCATATATTTT.

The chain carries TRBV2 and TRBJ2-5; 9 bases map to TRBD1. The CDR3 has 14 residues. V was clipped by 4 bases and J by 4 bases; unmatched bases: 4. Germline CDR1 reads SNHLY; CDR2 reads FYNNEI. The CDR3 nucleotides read TGTGCCAGCAGTGGACAGGGGGGAAGAGAGACCCAGTACTTC. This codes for CASSGQGGRETQYF.

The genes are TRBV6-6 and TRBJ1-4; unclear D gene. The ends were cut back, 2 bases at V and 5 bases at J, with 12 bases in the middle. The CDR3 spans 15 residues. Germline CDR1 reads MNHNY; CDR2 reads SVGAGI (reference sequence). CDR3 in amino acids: CASSYLEGGNEKLFF. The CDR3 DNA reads TGTGCCAGCAGTTACCTCGAGGGTGGCAATGAAAAACTGTTTTTT.

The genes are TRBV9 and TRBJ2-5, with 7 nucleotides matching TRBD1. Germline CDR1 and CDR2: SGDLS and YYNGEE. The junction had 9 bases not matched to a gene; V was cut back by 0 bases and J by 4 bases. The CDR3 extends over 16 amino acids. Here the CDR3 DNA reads TGTGCCAGCAGCGTAGCTTCAGGTAGACAGGGAGAGACCCAGTACTTC. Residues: CASSVASGRQGETQYF.